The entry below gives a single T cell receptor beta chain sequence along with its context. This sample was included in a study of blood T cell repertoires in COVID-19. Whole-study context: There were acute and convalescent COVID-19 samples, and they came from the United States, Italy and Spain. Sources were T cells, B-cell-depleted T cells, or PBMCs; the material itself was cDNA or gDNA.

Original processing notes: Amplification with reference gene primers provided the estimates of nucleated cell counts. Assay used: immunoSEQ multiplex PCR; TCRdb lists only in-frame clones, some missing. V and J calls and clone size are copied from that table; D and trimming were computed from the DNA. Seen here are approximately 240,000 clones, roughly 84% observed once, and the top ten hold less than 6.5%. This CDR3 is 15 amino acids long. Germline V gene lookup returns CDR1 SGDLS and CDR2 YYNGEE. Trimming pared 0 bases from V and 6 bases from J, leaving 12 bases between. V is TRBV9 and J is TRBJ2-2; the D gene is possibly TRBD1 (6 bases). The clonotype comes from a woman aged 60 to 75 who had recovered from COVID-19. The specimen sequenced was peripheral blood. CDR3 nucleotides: TGTGCCAGCAGCGTAGCACCAGGGGATCCCGGGGAGCTGTTTTTT. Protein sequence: CASSVAPGDPGELFF.